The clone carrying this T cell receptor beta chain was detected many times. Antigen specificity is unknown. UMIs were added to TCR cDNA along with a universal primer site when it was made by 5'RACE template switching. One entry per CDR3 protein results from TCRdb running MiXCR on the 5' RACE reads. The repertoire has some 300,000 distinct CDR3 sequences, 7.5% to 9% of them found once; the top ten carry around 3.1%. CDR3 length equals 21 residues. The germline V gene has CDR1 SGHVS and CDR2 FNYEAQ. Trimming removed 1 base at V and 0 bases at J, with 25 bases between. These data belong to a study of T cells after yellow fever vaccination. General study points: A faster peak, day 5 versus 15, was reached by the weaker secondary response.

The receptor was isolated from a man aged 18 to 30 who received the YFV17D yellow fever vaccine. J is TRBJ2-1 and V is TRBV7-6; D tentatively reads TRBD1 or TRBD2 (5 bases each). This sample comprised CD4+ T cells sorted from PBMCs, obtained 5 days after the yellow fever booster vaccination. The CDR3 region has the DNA TGTGCCAGCAGCTTAGGACATAGGGGAGTGGCGGGTCTAAGCTCCTACAATGAGCAGTTCTTC. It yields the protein CASSLGHRGVAGLSSYNEQFF.